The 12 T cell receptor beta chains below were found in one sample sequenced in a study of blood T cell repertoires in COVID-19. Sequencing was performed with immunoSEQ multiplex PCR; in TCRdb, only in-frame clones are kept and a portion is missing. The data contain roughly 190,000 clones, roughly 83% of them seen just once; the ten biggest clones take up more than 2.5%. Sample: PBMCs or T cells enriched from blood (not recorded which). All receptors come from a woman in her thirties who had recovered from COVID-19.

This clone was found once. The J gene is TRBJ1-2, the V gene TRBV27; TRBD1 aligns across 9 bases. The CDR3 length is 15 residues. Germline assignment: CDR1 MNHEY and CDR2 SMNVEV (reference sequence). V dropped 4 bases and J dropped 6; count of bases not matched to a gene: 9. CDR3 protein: CASSWAGQGQNGYTF. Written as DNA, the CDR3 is TGTGCCAGCAGTTGGGCGGGACAGGGACAAAATGGCTACACCTTC.

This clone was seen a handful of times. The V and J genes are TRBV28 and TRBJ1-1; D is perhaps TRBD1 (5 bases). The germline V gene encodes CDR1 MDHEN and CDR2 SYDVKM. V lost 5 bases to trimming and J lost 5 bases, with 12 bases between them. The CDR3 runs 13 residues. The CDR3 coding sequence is TGTGCCAGCAGTCTTCCAGGGAGGACTGAAGCTTTCTTT. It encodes CASSLPGRTEAFF.

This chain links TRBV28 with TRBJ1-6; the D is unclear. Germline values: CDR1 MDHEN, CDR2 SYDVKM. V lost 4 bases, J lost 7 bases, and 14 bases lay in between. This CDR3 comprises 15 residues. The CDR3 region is CASSYGFGANSPLHF. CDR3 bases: TGTGCCAGCAGTTACGGGTTTGGAGCGAATTCACCCCTCCACTTT.

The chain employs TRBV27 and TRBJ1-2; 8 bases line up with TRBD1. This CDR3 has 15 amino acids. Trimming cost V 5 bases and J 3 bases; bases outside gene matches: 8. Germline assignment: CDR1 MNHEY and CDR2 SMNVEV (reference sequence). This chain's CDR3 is CASSAADRVDYGYTF. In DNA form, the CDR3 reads TGTGCCAGCAGTGCCGCGGACAGGGTGGACTATGGCTACACCTTC.

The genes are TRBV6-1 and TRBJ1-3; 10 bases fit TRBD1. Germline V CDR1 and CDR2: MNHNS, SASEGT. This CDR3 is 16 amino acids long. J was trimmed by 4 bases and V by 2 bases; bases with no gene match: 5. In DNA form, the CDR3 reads TGTGCCAGCAGTGAAAGCGGGACAGGGGCCGGAAACACCATATATTTT. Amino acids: CASSESGTGAGNTIYF.

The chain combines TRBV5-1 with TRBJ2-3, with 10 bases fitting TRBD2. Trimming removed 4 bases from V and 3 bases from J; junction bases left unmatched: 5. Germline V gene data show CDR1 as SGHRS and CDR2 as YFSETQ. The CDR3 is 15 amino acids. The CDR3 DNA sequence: TGCGCCAGCAGCAGGACTAGCGGTATTACAGATACGCAGTATTTT. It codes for CASSRTSGITDTQYF.

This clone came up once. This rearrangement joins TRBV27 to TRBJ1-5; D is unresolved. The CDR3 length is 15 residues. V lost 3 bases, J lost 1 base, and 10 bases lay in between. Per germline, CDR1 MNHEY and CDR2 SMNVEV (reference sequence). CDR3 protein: CASSFEGKSNQPQHF. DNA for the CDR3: TGTGCCAGCAGTTTTGAGGGTAAGAGCAATCAGCCCCAGCATTTT.

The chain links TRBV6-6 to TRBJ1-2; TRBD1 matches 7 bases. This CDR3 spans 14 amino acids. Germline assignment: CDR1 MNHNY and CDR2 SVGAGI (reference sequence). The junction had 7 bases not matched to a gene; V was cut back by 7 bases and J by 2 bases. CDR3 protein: CASNDRETNYGYTF. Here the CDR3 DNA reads TGTGCCAGCAACGACAGGGAGACCAACTATGGCTACACCTTC.

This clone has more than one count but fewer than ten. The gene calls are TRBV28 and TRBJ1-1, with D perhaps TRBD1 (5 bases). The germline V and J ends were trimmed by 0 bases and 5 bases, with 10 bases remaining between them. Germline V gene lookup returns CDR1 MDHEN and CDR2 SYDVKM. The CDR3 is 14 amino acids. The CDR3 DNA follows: TGTGCCAGCAGTTTATGGCGGGGGGAGACTGAAGCTTTCTTT. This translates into CASSLWRGETEAFF.

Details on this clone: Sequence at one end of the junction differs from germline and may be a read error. The CDR3 DNA is TGTGCCAGTAGTATAGGTCTCCAGGCGGAAAGGCAGGGCCGTTTT. It specifies CASSIGLQAERQGRF. The chain uses TRBV19 and TRBJ1-1, with D perhaps matching TRBD1 (5 bases). CDR3 size: 15 residues. Germline V gives CDR1 LNHDA, CDR2 SQIVND (reference sequence).

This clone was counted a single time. This CDR3 reads CASSHSGYEQFF. As DNA, the CDR3 is TGTGCCAGCAGCCACTCAGGCTATGAGCAGTTCTTC. This rearrangement joins TRBV3-1 (or the pseudogene TRBV3-2) to TRBJ2-1; no clear D gene. Per the germline V gene, CDR1 is LGHDT and CDR2 is YNNKEL (reference sequence). V gave up 3 bases and J gave up 8 bases, with 8 bases separating them. The CDR3 consists of 12 residues.

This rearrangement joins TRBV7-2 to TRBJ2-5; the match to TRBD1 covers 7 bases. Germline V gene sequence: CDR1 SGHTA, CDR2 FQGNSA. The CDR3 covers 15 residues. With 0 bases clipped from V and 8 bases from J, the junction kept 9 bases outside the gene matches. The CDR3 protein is CASSLARGGYRTQYF. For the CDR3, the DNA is TGTGCCAGCAGCTTAGCGCGAGGGGGCTATCGTACCCAGTACTTC.